This T cell receptor (beta chain) originates from a study of T cell repertoires in cytomegalovirus infection. Study-wide context: The authors used CMV epitopes that were HLA-C-restricted (recently identified) and HLA-B-restricted (well studied). From public TCR beta signatures came an indication of both CMV infection and matching HLA type.

TCRdb passed the reads through MiXCR, listing each CDR3 protein once. The sample has some 480,000 distinct CDR3 sequences; 33% are singletons. Study-level points and caveats: Accumulated public TCR beta family frequency recognized individuals carrying CMV together with the relevant HLA. The ex vivo response was dominated by HLA-C-restricted CMV-specific TCR beta clonotypes.

About this clonotype: Its antigen is unidentified.

Germline lookup yields CDR1 SGHTA and CDR2 FQGTGA. Trimming took off 2 bases at V and 5 bases at J, with 10 bases between the two ends. The CDR3 covers 13 residues. Specimen: cultured PBMCs, collected from culture after CMV antigen stimulation. The V gene is TRBV7-3, the J gene TRBJ2-7; D ambiguous. This TCR was recovered from a human donor in good health (CMV status not recorded). Some clones in this sample may be carry-over from other donors' samples. The CDR3 protein is CASSLLLGNEQYF. CDR3 sequence (DNA): TGTGCCAGCAGCTTATTACTTGGGAACGAGCAGTACTTC. The whole variable domain, remainder taken from reference TRBV7-3 and TRBJ2-7, is GAGVSQTPSNKVTEKGKYVELRCDPISGHTALYWYRQSLGQGPEFLIYFQGTGAADDSGLPNDRFFAVRPEGSVSTLKIQRTERGDSAVYLCASSLLLGNEQYFGPGTRLTVT.